The source of this T cell receptor beta chain is a study of CXCR3-negative and CXCR3-positive naive CD8 T cells. General observations from the study: Comparison of naive cells showed more hydrophobic TRB CDR3s in CXCR3-positive than in CXCR3-negative naive cells. CXCR3-negative and CXCR3-positive naive cells shared comparable TRBV-TRBJ usage, but memory cells did not. Diversity proved comparably high across both naive subsets and much lower in memory CD8+ cells.

UMI-labeled TRB cDNA libraries were prepared by 5' RACE. Reprocessing the 5' RACE reads, TCRdb reports a single entry for every CDR3 protein and omits DNA. Its clone listing holds approximately 100,000 distinct CDR3 sequences. Points on this clonotype: Its antigen remains unidentified.

Naive CD8+ T cells showed CD45RO-CCR7+CD27+CD95-. CDR1 is SGHRS, CDR2 YFSETQ, per germline. The CDR3 runs 14 residues. The sample comprised naive CXCR3+ CD8+ T cells from blood. The subset: CD45RO-CCR7+CD27+CD95- naive CD8+ T cells expressing CXCR3 (TNR3+). This sequence was found in a human donor in good health. Some clones in this sample may be carry-over from other donors' samples. The chain uses TRBV5-1 and TRBJ1-1; TCRdb returns TRBD1, unconfirmable since there is no DNA. The CDR3 protein is CASSLGGLSTEAFF.